Following are 15 T cell receptor beta chains from one sample sequenced in a study of blood T cell repertoires in COVID-19. The protocol was immunoSEQ multiplex PCR, while the TCRdb copy is restricted to in-frame clones and leaves out a portion. The table has 11,000 to 15,000 clones, more than 80% seen once. Sequenced: peripheral blood. The source is a human donor in a cohort sampled during active COVID-19.

This sequence joins TRBV7-3 and TRBJ2-2; 8 bases agree with TRBD1. The CDR3 is made up of 15 amino acids. V was pared by 5 bases and J by 3 bases, with 5 bases of the junction left unmatched. The germline gives CDR1 SGHTA, CDR2 FQGTGA. CDR3 bases: TGTGCCAGCAGCCCCGGGACAGGTCACACCGGGGAGCTGTTTTTT. Protein product: CASSPGTGHTGELFF.

The chain has TRBV19 and TRBJ2-2, with D possibly TRBD2 on 7 matching bases. V was trimmed by 8 bases and J by 6 bases, leaving 19 bases between them. The CDR3 loop spans 15 amino acids. Germline V gives CDR1 LNHDA, CDR2 SQIVND (reference sequence). The CDR3 DNA follows: TGTGCCAGTCGAGTAAGGGAGGGGGAGTCCGGGGAGCTGTTTTTT. It specifies CASRVREGESGELFF.

V gene TRBV19 combines with J gene TRBJ2-6, with D unclear. The CDR3 has 15 amino acids. The germline gives CDR1 LNHDA, CDR2 SQIVND (reference sequence). The V and J ends lost 6 bases and 2 bases respectively, with 11 bases between them. CDR3 sequence: CASSRQVAGANVLTF. In DNA, the CDR3 is TGTGCCAGTAGCCGTCAGGTTGCTGGGGCCAACGTCCTGACTTTC.

This rearrangement joins TRBV3-1 (or the pseudogene TRBV3-2) to TRBJ1-1; 8 bases are shared with TRBD1. J lost 6 bases, V lost 1 base, and 4 bases had no gene match. Germline CDR1 is LGHDT and CDR2 is YNNKEL (reference sequence). CDR3 length: 14 amino acids. CDR3 loop: CASSQGDRGPEAFF. CDR3 coding DNA: TGTGCCAGCAGCCAAGGAGACAGGGGCCCTGAAGCTTTCTTT.

The rearrangement joins TRBV7-3 to TRBJ2-1; 10 bases are shared with TRBD2. Germline V gene lookup returns CDR1 SGHTA and CDR2 FQGTGA. The V gene end was trimmed by 1 base and the J gene end by 3 bases; junction bases not matched to a gene: 12. This CDR3 contains 19 residues. The CDR3 DNA sequence: TGTGCCAGCAGCTTAAGGCTAGCGGGAGAGGGGGTGGGCTACAATGAGCAGTTCTTC. Its protein is CASSLRLAGEGVGYNEQFF.

This chain joins TRBV19 and TRBJ2-7; 12 bases are a match to TRBD2. CDR1 is LNHDA and CDR2 is SQIVND in the germline V gene (reference sequence). The CDR3 extends over 14 amino acids. The trim removed 9 bases at V and 1 base at J, leaving 4 bases unmatched. The DNA of the CDR3 is TGTGCCAGCTCTAGCGGGAGGGATTCCTACGAGCAGTACTTC. Translated, it gives CASSSGRDSYEQYF.

This sequence joins TRBV4-2 and TRBJ2-3, with a weak D call TRBD2 (7 bases). Trimming took off 11 bases at V and 5 bases at J, with 20 bases between the two ends. This CDR3 is 14 amino acids long. In germline, CDR1 is LGHNA, CDR2 YNFKEQ. The CDR3 protein is CASERGGEGDTQYF. The CDR3 DNA reads as TGTGCCTCCGAAAGGGGGGGAGAAGGAGATACGCAGTATTTT.

This chain uses TRBV4-2 with TRBJ2-2; the D gene is possibly TRBD2 (6 bases). The CDR3 is made up of 15 amino acids. Germline V gene sequence: CDR1 LGHNA, CDR2 YNFKEQ. The germline V and J ends were trimmed by 4 bases and 1 base, with 10 bases remaining between them. This CDR3 is CASSRIGGNTGELFF. The DNA of the CDR3 is TGTGCCAGCAGCCGGATCGGGGGGAACACCGGGGAGCTGTTTTTT.

The chain has TRBV18 and TRBJ2-5, with TRBD2 matching over 7 bases. With V trimmed by 2 bases and J by 5 bases, 2 bases remained unmatched. The germline V gene encodes CDR1 KGHSH and CDR2 LQKENI. The CDR3 covers 13 residues. CDR3 amino acids: CASSPGLGETQYF. The CDR3 DNA sequence: TGTGCCAGCTCACCAGGACTAGGCGAGACCCAGTACTTC. The variable domain in full, with the rest retrieved from reference TRBV18 and TRBJ2-5, is NAGVMQNPRHLVRRRGQEARLRCSPMKGHSHVYWYRQLPEEGLKFMVYLQKENIIDESGMPKERFSAEFPKEGPSILRIQQVVRGDSAAYFCASSPGLGETQYFGPGTRLLVL.

V usage is TRBV12-3 or TRBV12-4 and J usage is TRBJ2-7; D perhaps matches TRBD1 (5 bases). This CDR3 comprises 13 residues. The ends were cut back, 2 bases at V and 3 bases at J, with 8 bases in the middle. The CDR3 coding sequence is TGTGCCAGCAGTTTAAGCCAGGGCTACGAGCAGTACTTC. Translated, it gives CASSLSQGYEQYF.

This clone was picked up one time. The chain employs TRBV4-1 and TRBJ2-1; D unclear. The CDR3 contains 13 residues. Germline values: CDR1 MGHRA, CDR2 YSYEKL. Trimming took off 0 bases at V and 7 bases at J, with 7 bases between the two ends. The CDR3 DNA is TGCGCCAGCAGCCAAGACCCTTTTAATGAGCAGTTCTTC. It translates to CASSQDPFNEQFF.

The chain employs TRBV7-2 and TRBJ2-3, with 7 bases that match TRBD2. The CDR3 is 15 amino acids. Germline loops: CDR1 SGHTA, CDR2 FQGNSA. V was pared by 4 bases and J by 5 bases, with 9 bases of the junction left unmatched. The CDR3 protein is CASSWGSGIRDTQYF. CDR3 nucleotide sequence: TGTGCCAGCAGCTGGGGGAGCGGGATAAGAGATACGCAGTATTTT.

The chain carries TRBV28 and TRBJ1-2; 7 bases are shared with TRBD1. The trim removed 6 bases at V and 5 bases at J, leaving 6 bases unmatched. This CDR3 region has 13 residues. In germline, CDR1 is MDHEN, CDR2 SYDVKM. CDR3 amino acids: CASSFNRGYGYTF. The CDR3 DNA reads TGTGCCAGCAGCTTTAACAGGGGATATGGCTACACCTTC.

This clone was found once. This chain uses TRBV7-6 with TRBJ2-2; 7 bases are a match to TRBD2. The CDR3 length is 16 residues. Germline V CDR1 and CDR2: SGHVS, FNYEAQ. Unmatched junction bases numbered 7, after V lost 5 bases and J lost 1 base. The CDR3 is CASSPRGGGNTGELFF. The CDR3 bases are TGTGCCAGCAGCCCCCGAGGCGGGGGGAACACCGGGGAGCTGTTTTTT.

Note on this clone: Other DNA sequences in this specimen translate into the identical CDR3. The chain carries TRBV10-3 and TRBJ1-4; perhaps TRBD1 as D (6 bases). The V and J ends lost 6 bases and 5 bases respectively, with 10 bases between them. The V gene's germline CDR1 is ENHRY and CDR2 SYGVKD. This CDR3 is built from 13 residues. The CDR3 protein is CAIRGTGNEKLFF. The CDR3, as DNA: TGTGCCATCAGAGGAACAGGGAATGAAAAACTGTTTTTT.